The clone carrying this T cell receptor beta chain was observed at least ten times. Antigen unknown. This specimen comes from a study of identical twins. Study-level results: Beta out-of-frame sequences showed weaker excess twin sharing.

After template switching added a universal primer site, the resulting cDNA carried unique molecular identifiers. Each CDR3 protein is one row after TCRdb ran MiXCR on the 5' RACE reads. The sample lists some 500,000 distinct CDR3 sequences, more than 13% seen once, with approximately 0.98% in the top ten. These data also featured in a second study, about yellow fever vaccine responses in identical twins.

The specimen sequenced was CD4+ T cells sorted from blood. The receptor's source is a woman in her late teens or twenties in good health.

CDR3 residues: CASSLMSAGANEQFF. The CDR3 DNA reads TGTGCCAGCAGTTTAATGTCAGCGGGGGCTAATGAGCAGTTCTTC. The V gene is TRBV12-3 or TRBV12-4, the J gene TRBJ2-1, with 8 bases fitting TRBD2. V lost 2 bases, J lost 7 bases, and 7 bases stayed unmatched. The CDR3 contains 15 residues.